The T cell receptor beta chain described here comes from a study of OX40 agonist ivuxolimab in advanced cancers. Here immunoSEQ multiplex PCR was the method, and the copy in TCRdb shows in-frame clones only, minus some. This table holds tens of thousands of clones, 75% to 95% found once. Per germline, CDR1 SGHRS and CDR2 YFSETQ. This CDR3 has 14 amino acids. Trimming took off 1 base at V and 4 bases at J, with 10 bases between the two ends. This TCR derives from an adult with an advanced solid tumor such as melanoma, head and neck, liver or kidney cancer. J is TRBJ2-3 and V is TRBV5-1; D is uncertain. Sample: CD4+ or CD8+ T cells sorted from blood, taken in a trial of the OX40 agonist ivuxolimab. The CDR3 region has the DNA TGCGCCAGCAGCTTGCTAGAGTTCCCAGATACGCAGTATTTT. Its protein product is CASSLLEFPDTQYF.